The 15 T cell receptor beta chains below all came from one sample that was sequenced in a study of CD8 T cells in ankylosing spondylitis. MiXCR, run by TCRdb on the 5' RACE reads, gives a single entry per CDR3 protein. This sample has approximately 340,000 distinct CDR3 sequences; around 15% occur once, and the top ten carry around 1%. Sequenced: blood, either unsorted or a sorted T cell fraction (not recorded which). The receptors were sampled from a male donor with ankylosing spondylitis or in good health (not recorded which).

The chain employs TRBV5-1 and TRBJ2-3; the match to TRBD2 covers 13 bases. The CDR3 contains 17 residues. With 4 bases clipped from V and 3 bases from J, the junction kept 8 bases outside the gene matches. Germline V gives CDR1 SGHRS, CDR2 YFSETQ. This CDR3 is CASSPGLAGPGTDTQYF. The DNA of the CDR3 is TGCGCCAGCAGCCCGGGACTAGCGGGGCCGGGAACAGATACGCAGTATTTT.

This clonotype was picked up a small number of times. This rearrangement joins TRBV7-2 to TRBJ2-7; perhaps TRBD1 as D (6 bases). Germline V gives CDR1 SGHTA, CDR2 FQGNSA. This CDR3 is 14 amino acids long. V lost 6 bases, J lost 2 bases, and 14 bases lay in between. The CDR3 region is CASSLTTGPYEQYF. The CDR3 nucleotides are TGTGCCAGCAGTCTTACGACAGGACCCTACGAGCAGTACTTC.

This clonotype showed up just a few times. V usage is TRBV6-1 and J usage is TRBJ2-1, with D perhaps TRBD1 or TRBD2 (5 bases each). Germline V CDR1 and CDR2: MNHNS, SASEGT. The V end lost 11 bases, the J end lost 5 bases, and 19 bases lay between the germline ends. The CDR3 runs 14 residues. The chain's CDR3 is CACGAREFNNEQFF. CDR3 DNA sequence: TGTGCCTGCGGAGCCAGGGAGTTTAACAATGAGCAGTTCTTC.

CDR3 protein: CASSSGAGYYEQYF. DNA of the CDR3: TGTGCCAGCAGTTCCGGGGCAGGGTACTACGAGCAGTACTTC. The V and J genes are TRBV27 and TRBJ2-7, with D perhaps matching TRBD1 or TRBD2 (5 bases each). From germline, CDR1 is MNHEY and CDR2 SMNVEV (reference sequence). Trimming stripped 4 bases from V and 3 bases from J, with 13 bases between. This CDR3 region has 14 residues.

This clonotype has only a few counts. The genes are TRBV15 and TRBJ2-7; TRBD1 or TRBD2 may be the D gene (5 bases each). The V end was cut by 0 bases, the J end by 0 bases, with 9 bases between. The V gene's germline CDR1 is LNHNV and CDR2 YYDKDF (reference sequence). The CDR3 is made up of 15 amino acids. CDR3 nucleotides: TGTGCCACCAGCAGAGATGGGACCCCCTCCTACGAGCAGTACTTC. This sequence encodes CATSRDGTPSYEQYF.

This clonotype appeared a few times. This chain connects TRBV27 to TRBJ1-4; weak D call: TRBD1 (5 bases). This CDR3 region has 15 residues. V dropped 7 bases and J dropped 5 bases, with 17 bases sitting between them. The germline V gene encodes CDR1 MNHEY and CDR2 SMNVEV (reference sequence). This CDR3 is CASTPGAERNEKLFF. The DNA of the CDR3 is TGTGCCAGCACCCCCGGGGCAGAAAGGAATGAAAAACTGTTTTTT.

V gene TRBV11-2 combines with J gene TRBJ2-1; weak D call: TRBD2 (6 bases). Per the germline V gene, CDR1 is SGHAT and CDR2 is FQNNGV. V lost 6 bases and J 0 bases, leaving 18 bases between the germline ends. This CDR3 comprises 17 residues. The CDR3 loop reads CASSKSGGVLSYNEQFF. CDR3 nucleotide sequence: TGTGCCAGCAGTAAATCTGGCGGGGTCCTCTCCTACAATGAGCAGTTCTTC.

J is TRBJ2-2 and V is TRBV4-1; no definite D call. Germline V gene lookup returns CDR1 MGHRA and CDR2 YSYEKL. This CDR3 has 13 residues. V lost 2 bases and J lost 4, with 5 bases in between. CDR3 loop: CASSQNPTGELFF. DNA of the CDR3: TGCGCCAGCAGCCAAAACCCCACCGGGGAGCTGTTTTTT.

The chain carries TRBV20-1 and TRBJ2-2, with 12 bases identical to TRBD2. Germline V gene sequence: CDR1 DFQATT, CDR2 SNEGSKA (reference sequence). The CDR3 spans 15 residues. V shed 4 bases, J shed 6 bases, and the junction held 6 bases outside the gene matches. CDR3 nucleotide sequence: TGCAGTGCTACCCGGACTAGCGGGGTGGCCGGGGAGCTGTTTTTT. It encodes CSATRTSGVAGELFF.

This rearrangement joins TRBV20-1 to TRBJ1-5; TRBD1 is a possible D gene (5 bases). This CDR3 comprises 14 residues. Germline loops: CDR1 DFQATT, CDR2 SNEGSKA (reference sequence). V was trimmed by 3 bases and J by 0 bases, leaving 9 bases between them. The CDR3 coding sequence is TGCAGTGCTAGGGGGACGAATAGCAATCAGCCCCAGCATTTT. It is translated as CSARGTNSNQPQHF.

The chain employs TRBV25-1 and TRBJ2-7, with 10 positions matching TRBD2. The CDR3 spans 18 residues. Germline V gives CDR1 MGHDK, CDR2 SYGVNS. Trimming at V came to 1 base and at J to 0 bases, leaving 9 bases not matched to a gene. The CDR3 loop reads CASSESLAGAPSSYEQYF. DNA of the CDR3: TGTGCCAGCAGTGAATCGCTAGCGGGAGCGCCCTCCTCCTACGAGCAGTACTTC.

The rearrangement joins TRBV14 to TRBJ1-6; D call uncertain. V lost 8 bases, J lost 10 bases, and 15 bases lay in between. The CDR3 spans 13 residues. The germline V gene has CDR1 SGHDN and CDR2 FVKESK. The CDR3 bases are TGTGCCAGCCAGACTGGGCCGTGGTCACCCCTCCACTTT. Translating gives CASQTGPWSPLHF.

The rearrangement joins TRBV12-3 or TRBV12-4 to TRBJ2-3, with D uncertain. CDR3 size: 14 residues. Trimming stripped 3 bases from V and 5 bases from J, with 12 bases between. The CDR3 spells CASSFDPVGDTQYF. The CDR3 nucleotides read TGTGCCAGCAGTTTTGACCCGGTGGGAGATACGCAGTATTTT.

This sequence joins TRBV28 and TRBJ2-7; TRBD2 matches at 7 bases. This CDR3 has 14 amino acids. The ends lost 3 bases at V and 3 bases at J; junction bases unmatched: 5. Germline lookup yields CDR1 MDHEN and CDR2 SYDVKM. The CDR3 protein is CASSFWTSNYEQYF. DNA of the CDR3: TGTGCCAGCAGTTTTTGGACTAGTAACTACGAGCAGTACTTC.

The sample holds a few counts of this clonotype. The chain uses TRBV11-3 and TRBJ2-2; D unclear. The length of the CDR3 is 12 residues. CDR1 SGHNT and CDR2 YENEEA come from the germline V gene. Trimming stripped 6 bases from V and 8 bases from J, with 10 bases between. In DNA form, the CDR3 reads TGTGCCAGCAGATTGGTTAGGGGGGAGCTGTTTTTT. Protein product: CASRLVRGELFF.